This T cell receptor (beta chain) was retrieved from a study of identical twins. CDR3 length: 17 amino acids. Germline lookup yields CDR1 MGHRA and CDR2 YSYEKL. Trimming took 0 bases from V and 1 from J, leaving 14 bases between them. The study, taken as a whole, reports: Potential partial confounding of zero-insertion analyses by invariant MAIT and iNKT cells was noted. Out-of-frame alpha sequences shared by twins were enriched for low generation probability.

Carrying unique molecular identifiers, the cDNA also gained a universal primer site through template switching. TCRdb redid the calling of the 5' RACE reads with MiXCR, one entry per CDR3 protein. The data hold roughly 250,000 distinct CDR3 sequences, with roughly 7% observed a single time. In regard to this clonotype: Its antigen is unidentified.

The same sample was also studied in work on yellow fever vaccine responses in identical twins.

The TCR was taken from a young woman in good health. The rearrangement joins TRBV4-1 to TRBJ2-3; TRBD2 might be the D (7 bases). The sample was memory (CD45RO+) T cells sorted from blood. In DNA, the CDR3 is TGCGCCAGCAGCCAAGATCACCGGGGGGCTGGCACAGATACGCAGTATTTT. Protein: CASSQDHRGAGTDTQYF.